Each of the 8 T cell receptor beta chains below was sequenced from the same sample in a study of blood T cells in healthy people across ages. Through a sample-barcoded 5' primer and a J-beta primer mix, a second PCR was run for roughly 7 to 11 cycles. Via MiXCR, TCRdb re-called the 5' RACE reads, giving one row per CDR3 protein. Of some 290,000 distinct CDR3 sequences listed, 27% are singletons. The sequenced sample was blood. The receptors stem from a woman aged 70-85 years in good health.

This clonotype was seen repeatedly, ten times or more. The chain is built from TRBV11-2 and TRBJ1-1, with TRBD1 matching over 7 bases. This CDR3 is 14 amino acids long. Germline loops: CDR1 SGHAT, CDR2 FQNNGV. V shed 3 bases, J shed 1 base, and the junction held 2 bases outside the gene matches. In DNA form, the CDR3 reads TGTGCCAGCAGCTTTCGGGACAGGAACACTGAAGCTTTCTTT. Translation: CASSFRDRNTEAFF.

This chain connects TRBV4-1 to TRBJ2-2; TRBD2 is a possible D gene (5 bases). The V gene's germline CDR1 is MGHRA and CDR2 YSYEKL. The CDR3 consists of 14 residues. V was pared by 4 bases and J by 4 bases, with 10 bases between. CDR3 nucleotide sequence: TGCGCCAGCAGCCCTACACGGGGCACCGGGGAGCTGTTTTTT. Protein sequence: CASSPTRGTGELFF.

This clonotype appeared a few times. This may be a read error, as it is one base from a much larger clone. The chain uses TRBV6-2 or TRBV6-3 and TRBJ2-7, with 10 bases identical to TRBD2. The CDR3 has 15 residues. The germline V gene has CDR1 MNHEY and CDR2 SVGEGT. The CDR3 loop is CASSSASGGSCEQYF. The DNA of the CDR3 is TGTGCCAGCAGTTCGGCTAGCGGGGGCTCCTGCGAGCAGTACTTC.

The chain employs TRBV28 and TRBJ2-5, with 9 bases aligning to TRBD2. The J segment lost 2 bases and the V segment lost 5 bases, leaving 6 bases of the junction unmatched. The CDR3 is 15 residues long. The germline V gene has CDR1 MDHEN and CDR2 SYDVKM. The CDR3 region is CASSLAGIGQETQYF. DNA of the CDR3: TGTGCCAGCAGTCTAGCGGGGATCGGGCAAGAGACCCAGTACTTC.

The V call is TRBV20-1, the J call TRBJ2-3, with 9 bases lining up with TRBD2. Unmatched junction bases numbered 10, after V lost 2 bases and J lost 1 base. Per germline, CDR1 DFQATT and CDR2 SNEGSKA (reference sequence). The CDR3 contains 17 residues. The CDR3 loop is CSARSASGIGGTDTQYF. The CDR3 DNA follows: TGCAGTGCTAGAAGCGCTAGCGGGATAGGCGGCACAGATACGCAGTATTTT.

For this clonotype: A read error may account for a junction end that differs from germline. The chain links TRBV7-9 to TRBJ2-7; D possibly corresponds to TRBD1 (6 bases). The CDR3 contains 13 residues. The germline CDR1 and CDR2 sequences are SEHNR and FQNEAQ (reference sequence). The CDR3 spells CAGSDSGVGEQYF. The CDR3, as DNA: TGTGCCGGCAGCGATTCAGGGGTTGGCGAGCAGTACTTC. Full variable domain (remainder filled in from reference TRBV7-9 and TRBJ2-7): DTGVSQNPRHKITKRGQNVTFRCDPISEHNRLYWYRQTLGQGPEFLTYFQNEAQLEKSRLLSDRFSAERPKGSFSTLEIQRTEQGDSAMYLCAGSDSGVGEQYFGPGTRLTVT.

This clonotype was seen more than once but under ten times. The chain carries TRBV11-2 and TRBJ2-1, with 7 bases matching TRBD1. The germline V gene has CDR1 SGHAT and CDR2 FQNNGV. The CDR3 consists of 15 residues. With V trimmed by 3 bases and J by 4 bases, 6 bases remained unmatched. CDR3 sequence (DNA): TGTGCCAGCAGCTTCCAGGGGGTTGGTTACAATGAGCAGTTCTTC. As protein: CASSFQGVGYNEQFF.

This clonotype was found once. The chain joins TRBV12-3 or TRBV12-4 to TRBJ2-1, with D perhaps matching TRBD2 (6 bases). Trimming cost V 6 bases and J 0 bases, with 9 bases left between them. The CDR3 totals 14 residues. The CDR3 bases are TGTGCCAGCAGGAACGGGAGCTCCTACAATGAGCAGTTCTTC. It encodes CASRNGSSYNEQFF.